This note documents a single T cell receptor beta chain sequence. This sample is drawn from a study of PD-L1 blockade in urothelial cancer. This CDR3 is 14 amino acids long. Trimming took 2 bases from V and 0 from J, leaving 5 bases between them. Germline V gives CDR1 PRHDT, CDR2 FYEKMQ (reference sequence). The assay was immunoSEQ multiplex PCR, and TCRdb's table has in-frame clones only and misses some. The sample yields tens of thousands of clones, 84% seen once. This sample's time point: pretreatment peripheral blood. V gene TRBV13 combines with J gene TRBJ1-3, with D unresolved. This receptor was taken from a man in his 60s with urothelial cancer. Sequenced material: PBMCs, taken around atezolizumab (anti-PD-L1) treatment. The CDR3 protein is CASSLQDSGNTIYF. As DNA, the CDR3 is TGTGCCAGCAGCTTACAGGACTCTGGAAACACCATATATTTT.